This note documents a single T cell receptor beta chain sequence. These data belong to a study of blood T cell repertoires in COVID-19. Turning to the study itself: Sites across the United States, Italy and Spain contributed samples from acute and convalescent COVID-19.

Participant-reported clinical history was the basis for cohort assignment. The CDR3 runs 15 residues. Trimming removed 10 bases from V and 4 bases from J; junction bases left unmatched: 10. Germline assignment: CDR1 MGHRA and CDR2 YSYEKL. Authors' processing steps: Cell counts per sample came from amplifying reference gene primers. Repertoires were generated with immunoSEQ multiplex PCR, while TCRdb's copy carries only in-frame clones and drops some. Clone size and the V and J calls come from that table; the DNA yielded D and trimming. The sample lists 250,000 to 350,000 clones, 80% to 90% occurring once.

The V call is TRBV4-1, the J call TRBJ2-3; 11 nucleotides align to TRBD2. The origin of this receptor is a woman between 18 and 29 years old who had recovered from COVID-19. Input material: PBMCs or T cells enriched from blood (not recorded which). CDR3 sequence reads: CATSSTSGRSDTQYF. The CDR3 coding sequence is TGCGCCACCTCGTCAACTAGCGGGAGATCAGATACGCAGTATTTT.